This T cell receptor beta chain was sequenced during a study of blood T cell repertoires in COVID-19. Enrolled during active infection, Seattle patients were then followed longitudinally. Using immunoSEQ multiplex PCR, the repertoire was profiled, and TCRdb retains in-frame clones only, with some absent. The data hold 300,000 or so clones, with approximately 87% observed a single time. Deletions cut 3 bases from V and 7 bases from J, with 16 bases between. This CDR3 spans 14 amino acids. CDR1 is SNHLY and CDR2 is FYNNEI in the germline V gene. The V call is TRBV2, the J call TRBJ2-7; the D gene is possibly TRBD1 (6 bases). The clonotype comes from a woman aged 25-40 years with COVID-19, enrolled during active disease. The sequencing sample was made of peripheral blood. The CDR3 protein is CASSEAGAGGEQYF. In nucleotides, the CDR3 is TGTGCCAGCAGTGAGGCAGGGGCCGGAGGTGAGCAGTACTTC.